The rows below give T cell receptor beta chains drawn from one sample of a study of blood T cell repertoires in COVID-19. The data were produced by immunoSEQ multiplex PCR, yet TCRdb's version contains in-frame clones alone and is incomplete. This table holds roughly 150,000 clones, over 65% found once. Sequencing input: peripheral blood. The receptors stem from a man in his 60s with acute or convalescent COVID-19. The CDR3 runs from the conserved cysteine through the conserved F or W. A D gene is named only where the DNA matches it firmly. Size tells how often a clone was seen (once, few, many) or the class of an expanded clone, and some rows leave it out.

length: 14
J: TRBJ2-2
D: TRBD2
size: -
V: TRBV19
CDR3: CASSAGGLTGELFF
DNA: TGTGCCAGTAGTGCGGGGGGGCTAACCGGGGAGCTGTTTTTT

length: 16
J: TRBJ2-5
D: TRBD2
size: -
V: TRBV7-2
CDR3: CASSEGLAGGGETQYF
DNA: TGTGCCAGCAGCGAAGGACTAGCGGGGGGTGGAGAGACCCAGTACTTC

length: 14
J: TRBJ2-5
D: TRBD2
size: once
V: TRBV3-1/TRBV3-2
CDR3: CASSRDYGEETQYF
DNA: TGTGCCAGCAGCCGGGACTATGGGGAAGAGACCCAGTACTTC

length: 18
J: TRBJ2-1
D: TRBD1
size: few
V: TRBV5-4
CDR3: CASSLGTSGTGIYNEQFF
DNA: TGTGCCAGCAGCTTGGGGACCTCCGGGACAGGGATATACAATGAGCAGTTCTTC

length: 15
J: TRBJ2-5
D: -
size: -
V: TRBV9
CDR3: CASSVDAGARETQYF
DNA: TGTGCCAGCAGCGTAGATGCGGGGGCCCGGGAGACCCAGTACTTC

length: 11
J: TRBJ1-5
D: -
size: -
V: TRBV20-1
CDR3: CSARREGAQHF
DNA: TGCAGTGCTAGGCGGGAAGGGGCTCAGCATTTT

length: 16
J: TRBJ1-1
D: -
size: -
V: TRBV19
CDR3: CASSIVPRGLNTEAFF
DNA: TGTGCCAGTAGTATAGTACCCAGGGGTTTGAACACTGAAGCTTTCTTT

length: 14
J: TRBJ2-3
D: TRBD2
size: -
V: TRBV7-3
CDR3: CASKPSGGTDTQYF
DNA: TGTGCCAGCAAACCGAGCGGGGGGACAGATACGCAGTATTTT

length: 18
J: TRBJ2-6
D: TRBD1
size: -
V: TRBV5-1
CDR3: CASSPIAGTGSGANVLTF
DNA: TGCGCCAGCAGCCCCATCGCCGGGACAGGCTCTGGGGCCAACGTCCTGACTTTC

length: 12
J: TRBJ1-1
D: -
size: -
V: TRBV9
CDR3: CASSPPGTEAFF
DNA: TGTGCCAGCAGCCCCCCCGGCACTGAAGCTTTCTTT

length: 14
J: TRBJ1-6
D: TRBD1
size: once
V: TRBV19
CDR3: CASTGTGTGSPLHF
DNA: TGTGCCAGTACTGGTACTGGGACAGGGTCACCCCTCCACTTT

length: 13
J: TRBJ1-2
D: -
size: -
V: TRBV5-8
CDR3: CASSIQENYGYTF
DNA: TGTGCCAGCAGCATACAGGAGAACTATGGCTACACCTTC

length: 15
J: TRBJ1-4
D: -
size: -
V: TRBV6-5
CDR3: CASSYEGGDHEKLFF
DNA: TGTGCCAGCAGTTACGAAGGGGGAGATCATGAAAAACTGTTTTTT

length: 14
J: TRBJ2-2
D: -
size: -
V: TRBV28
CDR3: CASSPSRGTGELFF
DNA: TGTGCCAGCAGTCCATCAAGGGGGACCGGGGAGCTGTTTTTT

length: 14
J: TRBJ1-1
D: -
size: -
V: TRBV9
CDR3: CASSVAGQNTEAFF
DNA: TGTGCCAGCAGCGTAGCAGGCCAGAACACTGAAGCTTTCTTT

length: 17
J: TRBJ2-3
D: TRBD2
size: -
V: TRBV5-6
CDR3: CASGLAGDHLRADTQYF
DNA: TGTGCCAGCGGGCTAGCGGGGGATCATTTAAGAGCAGATACGCAGTATTTT